The 19 T cell receptor beta chains below come from one sample, sequenced in a study of blood T cell repertoires in COVID-19. Sequencing used immunoSEQ multiplex PCR; TCRdb keeps in-frame clones, though not all of them. This sample has about 240,000 clones, with around 85% found just once. The specimen sequenced was peripheral blood. The receptors were sampled from a woman of 80 years or more with acute or convalescent COVID-19.

The rearrangement joins TRBV28 to TRBJ1-5; TRBD1 matches 9 bases. This CDR3 is 15 amino acids long. The ends lost 3 bases at V and 5 bases at J; junction bases unmatched: 5. CDR1 and CDR2 (germline): MDHEN, SYDVKM. The CDR3 region has the DNA TGTGCCAGCAGTTTTGGACAGGGGTACGATCAGCCCCAGCATTTT. Amino acids: CASSFGQGYDQPQHF.

The V and J genes are TRBV30 and TRBJ2-2; 7 positions match TRBD1. V lost 2 bases to trimming and J lost 4 bases; unmatched junction nucleotides: 1. The CDR3 has 13 amino acids. Looked up from germline, CDR1 is GTSNPN and CDR2 is SVGIG (reference sequence). The CDR3 DNA follows: TGTGCCTGGAGTCGACAGGGCACCGGGGAGCTGTTTTTT. As protein: CAWSRQGTGELFF.

The chain carries TRBV6-5 and TRBJ2-7; 7 bases map to TRBD1. CDR1 and CDR2 from the germline V gene are MNHEY and SVGAGI. The trim removed 6 bases at V and 6 bases at J, leaving 2 bases unmatched. This CDR3 is built from 11 residues. In DNA, the CDR3 is TGTGCCAGCAGCACAGGGGTCGAGCAGTACTTC. Protein sequence: CASSTGVEQYF.

This rearrangement joins TRBV18 to TRBJ1-4; 11 bases are a match to TRBD1. V shed 6 bases and J 8 bases; nucleotides not matched to a gene: 5. Germline-derived CDR1 and CDR2 are KGHSH and LQKENI. The CDR3 extends over 14 amino acids. Here the CDR3 DNA reads TGTGCCAGCTCTCCCGGGACAGGGGGAGAAAAACTGTTTTTT. Translating it yields CASSPGTGGEKLFF.

The CDR3 coding sequence is TGTGCCATCACAGAGCGGGGAGAGAACACCGGGGAGCTGTTTTTT. Its translation: CAITERGENTGELFF. V and J are TRBV10-3 and TRBJ2-2; 7 positions agree with TRBD2. Per the germline V gene, CDR1 is ENHRY and CDR2 is SYGVKD. There are 15 residues in the CDR3. The V segment lost 7 bases and the J segment 1 base; nucleotides outside the gene matches: 6.

The rearrangement uses TRBV6-1 and TRBJ2-5; TRBD1 might be the D (6 bases). With 1 base removed from V and 5 bases from J, the gap between germline ends came to 11 bases. The CDR3 is 14 amino acids. Per germline, CDR1 MNHNS and CDR2 SASEGT. This CDR3 reads CASSEGTGLETQYF. Written as DNA, the CDR3 is TGTGCCAGCAGTGAAGGAACAGGGCTGGAGACCCAGTACTTC.

With regard to this clone: The identical CDR3 is also encoded by other nucleotide sequences in the sample. This chain uses TRBV3-1 (or the pseudogene TRBV3-2) with TRBJ1-2; D perhaps matches TRBD1 (6 bases). CDR1 is LGHDT and CDR2 is YNNKEL in the germline V gene (reference sequence). V was clipped by 3 bases and J by 1 base, with 6 bases between them. This CDR3 is built from 13 residues. The CDR3 DNA sequence: TGTGCCAGCAGCCAGGACAGTAACTATGGCTACACCTTC. Its translation is CASSQDSNYGYTF.

This clone was observed a few times. V and J are TRBV28 and TRBJ1-6; D unclear. The length of the CDR3 is 14 residues. Germline V lookup: CDR1 MDHEN, CDR2 SYDVKM. V lost 7 bases, J lost 2 bases, and 9 bases lay in between. CDR3: CASIQVPYNSPLHF. The DNA for the CDR3 is TGTGCCAGCATCCAGGTACCCTATAATTCACCCCTCCACTTT.

This chain connects TRBV5-4 to TRBJ1-4, with a possible D match to TRBD1 (5 bases). Trimming took off 4 bases at V and 5 bases at J, with 12 bases between the two ends. CDR1 and CDR2 from the germline V gene are SGHNT and YYREEE (reference sequence). The CDR3 totals 14 residues. CDR3 amino acids: CASSRGLENEKLFF. The CDR3 bases are TGTGCCAGCAGCCGGGGACTTGAAAATGAAAAACTGTTTTTT.

The rearrangement links TRBV3-1 (or the pseudogene TRBV3-2) to TRBJ2-5, with 12 bases that match TRBD2. J was trimmed by 1 base and V by 4 bases; bases with no gene match: 4. The CDR3 is made up of 16 amino acids. CDR1 LGHDT and CDR2 YNNKEL come from the germline V gene (reference sequence). The CDR3 DNA sequence: TGTGCCAGCAGCCCTACTAGCGGGGGGCCCCAAGAGACCCAGTACTTC. Translated, it gives CASSPTSGGPQETQYF.

This clone was observed a few times. The chain combines TRBV7-2 with TRBJ2-1, with D tentatively TRBD2 (6 bases). This CDR3 contains 16 residues. Germline CDR1 is SGHTA and CDR2 is FQGNSA. V lost 3 bases to trimming and J lost 9 bases, with 21 bases between them. CDR3 sequence reads: CASSLYIASAPGEQFF. The CDR3 bases are TGTGCCAGCAGCTTGTACATAGCTAGCGCGCCAGGTGAGCAGTTCTTC.

The chain carries TRBV28 and TRBJ1-5; D is undetermined. The CDR3 runs 12 residues. Deletions cut 3 bases from V and 5 bases from J, with 5 bases between. Germline V CDR1 and CDR2: MDHEN, SYDVKM. The CDR3 sequence: CASSLSYQPQHF. The CDR3 bases are TGTGCCAGCAGTTTGAGTTATCAGCCCCAGCATTTT.

V is TRBV9 and J is TRBJ1-1, with a possible D match to TRBD1 (5 bases). CDR1 and CDR2 (germline): SGDLS, YYNGEE. V was clipped by 4 bases and J by 2 bases, with 18 bases between them. The CDR3 spans 16 residues. The chain's CDR3 is CASSPPGFGANTEAFF. CDR3 nucleotide sequence: TGTGCCAGCAGCCCCCCAGGGTTTGGGGCTAACACTGAAGCTTTCTTT.

The gene calls are TRBV24-1 and TRBJ2-1, with TRBD1 identical over 10 bases. This CDR3 region has 14 residues. The junction had 6 bases not matched to a gene; V was cut back by 7 bases and J by 7 bases. Germline V gene data show CDR1 as KGHDR and CDR2 as SFDVKD. The CDR3 loop reads CATSGTGDGNEQFF. The CDR3 bases are TGTGCCACCAGCGGGACAGGGGACGGGAATGAGCAGTTCTTC.

The V and J genes are TRBV3-1 (or the pseudogene TRBV3-2) and TRBJ1-3, with D maybe TRBD1 (5 bases). The germline V gene encodes CDR1 LGHDT and CDR2 YNNKEL (reference sequence). This CDR3 comprises 14 residues. Trimming took off 0 bases at V and 2 bases at J, with 5 bases between the two ends. The CDR3 reads CASSQETAGNTIYF. In nucleotides, the CDR3 is TGTGCCAGCAGCCAAGAGACAGCTGGAAACACCATATATTTT.

This clone was observed once. This chain connects TRBV18 to TRBJ1-1, with a tentative D call TRBD1 (6 bases). CDR1 and CDR2 from the germline V gene are KGHSH and LQKENI. V dropped 3 bases and J dropped 4 bases, with 12 bases sitting between them. The CDR3 is 14 residues long. Here the CDR3 reads CASSPRQAPTEAFF. As DNA, the CDR3 is TGTGCCAGCTCACCGAGACAGGCCCCCACTGAAGCTTTCTTT.

This clone was found a few times. This rearrangement joins TRBV2 to TRBJ2-5; D is ambiguous. Germline V gives CDR1 SNHLY, CDR2 FYNNEI. The CDR3 totals 11 residues. The ends were cut back, 6 bases at V and 5 bases at J, with 7 bases in the middle. In DNA, the CDR3 is TGTGCCAGCAGGTCCGGGGAGACCCAGTACTTC. Translating gives CASRSGETQYF.

The chain employs TRBV7-3 and TRBJ2-2, with 12 bases matching TRBD2. The length of the CDR3 is 16 residues. J was trimmed by 9 bases and V by 5 bases; bases with no gene match: 10. Looked up from germline, CDR1 is SGHTA and CDR2 is FQGTGA. The DNA for the CDR3 is TGTGCCAGCAGCCCACTGGCTAGCGGGGGGGCCCGGGAGCTGTTTTTT. Protein product: CASSPLASGGARELFF.

J is TRBJ1-1 and V is TRBV5-1; TRBD1 might be the D (6 bases). CDR3 size: 14 residues. Trimming left V 5 bases short and J 4 bases short, with 15 bases between. Germline-derived CDR1 and CDR2 are SGHRS and YFSETQ. The CDR3 nucleotides read TGCGCCAGCAGATGGGCGGGGGCTGGCACTGAAGCTTTCTTT. It yields the protein CASRWAGAGTEAFF.